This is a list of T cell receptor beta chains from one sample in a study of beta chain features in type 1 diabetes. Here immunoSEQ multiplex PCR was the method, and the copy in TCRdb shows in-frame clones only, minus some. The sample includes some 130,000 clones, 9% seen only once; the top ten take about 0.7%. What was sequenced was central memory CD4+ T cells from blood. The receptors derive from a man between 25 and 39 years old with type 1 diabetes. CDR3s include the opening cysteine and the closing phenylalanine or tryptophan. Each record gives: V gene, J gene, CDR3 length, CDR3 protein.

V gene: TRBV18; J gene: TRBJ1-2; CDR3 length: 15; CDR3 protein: CASSPPDRASGGYTF
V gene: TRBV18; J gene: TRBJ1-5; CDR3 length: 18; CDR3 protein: CASSPMESPLRSNQPQHF
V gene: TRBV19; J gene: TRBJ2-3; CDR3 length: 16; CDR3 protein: CASSIQDSPSTDTQYF
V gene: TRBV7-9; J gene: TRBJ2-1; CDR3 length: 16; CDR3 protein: CASSLPAVAGGDEQFF
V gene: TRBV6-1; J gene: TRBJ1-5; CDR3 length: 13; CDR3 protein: CASKRDRGQPQHF
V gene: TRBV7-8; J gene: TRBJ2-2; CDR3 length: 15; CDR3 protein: CASSLNQGGTGELFF
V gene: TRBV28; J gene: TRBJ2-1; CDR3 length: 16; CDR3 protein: CASSSLGGLSFNEQFF
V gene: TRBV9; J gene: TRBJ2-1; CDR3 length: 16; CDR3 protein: CASSVEQRSSYNEQFF
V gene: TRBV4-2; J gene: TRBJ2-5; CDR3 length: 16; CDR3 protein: CASSQDRSAGQETQYF
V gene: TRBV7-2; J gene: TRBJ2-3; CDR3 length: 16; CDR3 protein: CASSPIEDLRQNTQYF
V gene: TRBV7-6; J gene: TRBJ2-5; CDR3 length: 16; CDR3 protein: CASSLSGGTLRETQYF
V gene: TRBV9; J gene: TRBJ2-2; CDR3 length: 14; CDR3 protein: CASSVVVTGGELFF
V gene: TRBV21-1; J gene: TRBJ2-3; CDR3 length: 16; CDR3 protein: CASTSTKRGCTDTQYF
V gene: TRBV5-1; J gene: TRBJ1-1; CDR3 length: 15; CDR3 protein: CASSLSDRMNTEAFF
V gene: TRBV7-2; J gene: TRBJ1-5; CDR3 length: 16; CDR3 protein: CASSRTGPTGNQPQHF
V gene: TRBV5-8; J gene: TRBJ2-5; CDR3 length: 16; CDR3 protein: CASSSRRGGGQETQYF
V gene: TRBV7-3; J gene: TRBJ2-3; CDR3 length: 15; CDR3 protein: CASSTGLAGVRTQYF
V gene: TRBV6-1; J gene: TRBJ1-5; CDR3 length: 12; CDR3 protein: CASSRRMGHQHF
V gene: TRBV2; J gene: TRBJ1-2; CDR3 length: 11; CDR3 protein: CASSASYGYTF
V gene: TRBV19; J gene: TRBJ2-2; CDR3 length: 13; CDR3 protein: CASRTTNTGELFF
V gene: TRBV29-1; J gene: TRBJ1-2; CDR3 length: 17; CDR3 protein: CSVERRGGPSFSYGYTF
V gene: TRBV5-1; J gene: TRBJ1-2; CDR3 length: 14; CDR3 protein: CASSDPGGVYGYTF
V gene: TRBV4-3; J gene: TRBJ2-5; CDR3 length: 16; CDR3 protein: CASSQDLQGVSETQYF
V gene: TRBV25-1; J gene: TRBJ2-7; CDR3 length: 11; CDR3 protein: CATGGYYEQYF
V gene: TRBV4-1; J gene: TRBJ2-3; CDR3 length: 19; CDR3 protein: CASSQGWTGGGGATDTQYF
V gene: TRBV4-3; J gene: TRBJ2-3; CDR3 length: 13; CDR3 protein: CASSQDLHQTQYF
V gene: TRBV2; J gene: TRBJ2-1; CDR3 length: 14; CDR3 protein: CATAGASSPDEQFF
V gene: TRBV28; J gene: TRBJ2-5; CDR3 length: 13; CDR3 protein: CASRHGGGETQYF
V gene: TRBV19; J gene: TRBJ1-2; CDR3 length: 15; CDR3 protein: CASTLQHLESPGYTF
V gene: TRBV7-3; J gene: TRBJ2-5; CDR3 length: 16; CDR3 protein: CASSPGLAGGPETQYF
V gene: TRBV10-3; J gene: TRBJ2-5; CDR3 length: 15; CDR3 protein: CAISEATGTGRTQYF